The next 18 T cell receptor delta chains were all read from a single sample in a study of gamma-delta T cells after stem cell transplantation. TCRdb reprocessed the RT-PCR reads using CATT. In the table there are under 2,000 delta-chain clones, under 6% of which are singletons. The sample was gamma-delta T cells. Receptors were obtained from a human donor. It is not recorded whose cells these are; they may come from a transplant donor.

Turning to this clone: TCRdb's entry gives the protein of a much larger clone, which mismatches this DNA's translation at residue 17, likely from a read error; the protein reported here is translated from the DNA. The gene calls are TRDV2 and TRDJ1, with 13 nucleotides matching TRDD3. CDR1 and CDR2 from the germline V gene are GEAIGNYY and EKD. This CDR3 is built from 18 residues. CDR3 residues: CACDALLGDTPYTDKLTF. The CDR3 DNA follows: TGTGCCTGTGACGCCTTACTGGGGGATACGCCATACACCGATAAACTCACCTTT.

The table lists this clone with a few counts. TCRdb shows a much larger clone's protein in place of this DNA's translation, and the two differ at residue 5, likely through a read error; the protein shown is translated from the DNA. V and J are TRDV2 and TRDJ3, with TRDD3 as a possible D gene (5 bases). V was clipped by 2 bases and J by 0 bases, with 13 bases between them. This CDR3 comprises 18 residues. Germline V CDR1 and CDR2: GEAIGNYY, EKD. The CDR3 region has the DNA TGTGCCTGTGACATCGGAGGGATGTACTCCTGGGACACCCGACAGATGTTTTTC. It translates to CACDIGGMYSWDTRQMFF.

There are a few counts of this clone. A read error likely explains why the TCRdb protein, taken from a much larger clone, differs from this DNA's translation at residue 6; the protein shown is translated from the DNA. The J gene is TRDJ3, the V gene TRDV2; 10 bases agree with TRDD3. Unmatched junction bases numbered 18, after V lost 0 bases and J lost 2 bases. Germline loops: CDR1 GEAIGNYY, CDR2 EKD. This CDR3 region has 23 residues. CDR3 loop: CACDTAPSRGIRAPTWDTRQMFF. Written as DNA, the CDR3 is TGTGCCTGTGACACCGCCCCTTCACGGGGGATACGGGCACCGACCTGGGACACCCGACAGATGTTTTTC.

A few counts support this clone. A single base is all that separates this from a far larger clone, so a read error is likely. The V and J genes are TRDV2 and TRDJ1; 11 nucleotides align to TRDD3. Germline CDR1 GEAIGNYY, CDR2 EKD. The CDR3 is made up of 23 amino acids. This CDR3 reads CARDLLLGDNTPNTGHYTDKLIF. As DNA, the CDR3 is TGTGCCCGTGACTTGTTACTGGGGGATAATACCCCGAATACCGGGCATTACACCGATAAACTCATCTTT.

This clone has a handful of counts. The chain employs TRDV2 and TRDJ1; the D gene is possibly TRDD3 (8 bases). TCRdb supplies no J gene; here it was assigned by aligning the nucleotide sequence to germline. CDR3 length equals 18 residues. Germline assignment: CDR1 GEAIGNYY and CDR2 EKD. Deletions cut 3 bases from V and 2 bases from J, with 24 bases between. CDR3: CACDPIPTARGITDKLIF. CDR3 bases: TGTGCCTGTGACCCCATTCCTACGGCCCGGGGGATAACCGATAAACTCATCTTT.

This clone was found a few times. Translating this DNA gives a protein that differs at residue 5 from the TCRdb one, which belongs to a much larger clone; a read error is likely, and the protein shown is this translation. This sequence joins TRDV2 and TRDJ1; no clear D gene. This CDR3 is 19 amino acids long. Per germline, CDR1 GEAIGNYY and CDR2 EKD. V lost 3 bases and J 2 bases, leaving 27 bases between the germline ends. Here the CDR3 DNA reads TGTGCCTGTGACCCGTTTGGTCCCTCGACGGGGTTAGAGACCGATAAACTCATCTTT. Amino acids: CACDPFGPSTGLETDKLIF.

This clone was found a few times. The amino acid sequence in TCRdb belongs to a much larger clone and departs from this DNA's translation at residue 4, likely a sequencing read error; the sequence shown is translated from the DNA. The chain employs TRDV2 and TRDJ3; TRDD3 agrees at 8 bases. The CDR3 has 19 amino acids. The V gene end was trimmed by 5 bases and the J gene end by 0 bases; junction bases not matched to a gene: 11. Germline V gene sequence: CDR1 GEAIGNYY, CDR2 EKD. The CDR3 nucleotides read TGTGCCTGTGGCAATCTGGGGGAGATCAGCTCCTGGGACACCCGACAGATGTTTTTC. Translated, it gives CACGNLGEISSWDTRQMFF.

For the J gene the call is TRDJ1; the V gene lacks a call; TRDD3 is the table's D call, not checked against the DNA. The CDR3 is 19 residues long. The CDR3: CACDTLQLLVGSYTDNLIF. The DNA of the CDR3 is TGTGCCTGTGACACTCTCCAACTACTGGTGGGCTCGTACACCGATAACCTCATCTTT.

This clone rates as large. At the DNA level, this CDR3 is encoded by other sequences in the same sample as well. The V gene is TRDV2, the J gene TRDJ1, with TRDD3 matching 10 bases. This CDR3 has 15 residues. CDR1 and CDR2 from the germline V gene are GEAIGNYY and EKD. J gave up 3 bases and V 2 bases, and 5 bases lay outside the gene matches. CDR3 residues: CACDILGDGPDKLIF. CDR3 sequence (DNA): TGTGCCTGTGACATACTGGGGGATGGTCCCGATAAACTCATCTTT.

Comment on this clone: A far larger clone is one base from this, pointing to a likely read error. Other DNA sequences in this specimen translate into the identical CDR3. This CDR3 reads CACDTLHLLGDSIGTDKLIF. The DNA of the CDR3 is TGTGCCTGCGACACCCTTCATCTACTGGGGGATAGTATTGGCACCGATAAACTCATCTTT. The V and J genes are TRDV2 and TRDJ1, with TRDD3 identical over 11 bases. Germline V gives CDR1 GEAIGNYY, CDR2 EKD. This CDR3 contains 20 residues.

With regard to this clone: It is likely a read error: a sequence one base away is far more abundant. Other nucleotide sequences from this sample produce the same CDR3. CDR3 in amino acids: CACDTVATLGDTTDKLIF. CDR3 in DNA: TGTGCCTGTGACACCGTCGCTACGTTGGGGGACACAACCGATAAACTCATCTTT. V usage is TRDV2 and J usage is TRDJ1; 7 bases are shared with TRDD3. The CDR3 consists of 18 residues. The J segment lost 2 bases and the V segment lost 0 bases, leaving 14 bases of the junction unmatched. Germline CDR1 GEAIGNYY, CDR2 EKD.

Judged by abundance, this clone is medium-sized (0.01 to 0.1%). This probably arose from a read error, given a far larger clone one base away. In DNA, the CDR3 is TGTGCCTGTGACTCCCTAGCAGGGAGTACCGATAAACTCATCTTT. Its translation: CACDSLAGSTDKLIF. The rearrangement joins TRDV2 to TRDJ1, with no clear D. V dropped 3 bases and J dropped 2 bases, with 15 bases sitting between them. From germline, CDR1 is GEAIGNYY and CDR2 EKD. CDR3 size: 15 residues.

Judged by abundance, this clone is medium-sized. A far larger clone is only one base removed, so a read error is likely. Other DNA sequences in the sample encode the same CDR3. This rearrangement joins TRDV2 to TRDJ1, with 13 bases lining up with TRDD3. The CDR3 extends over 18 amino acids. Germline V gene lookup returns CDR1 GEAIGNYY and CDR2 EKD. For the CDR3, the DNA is TGTGCCTGTGATAGCCTTCAAACTGGGGGATACGCTCCCGATAAACTCATCTTC. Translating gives CACDSLQTGGYAPDKLIF.

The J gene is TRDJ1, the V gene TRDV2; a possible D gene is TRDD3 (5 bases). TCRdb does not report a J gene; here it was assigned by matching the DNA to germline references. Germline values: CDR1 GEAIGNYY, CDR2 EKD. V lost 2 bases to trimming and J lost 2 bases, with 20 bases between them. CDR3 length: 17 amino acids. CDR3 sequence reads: CACDRRVHLRDTDKLIF. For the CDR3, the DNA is TGTGCCTGTGACAGACGGGTGCACCTAAGGGATACCGATAAACTCATCTTT.

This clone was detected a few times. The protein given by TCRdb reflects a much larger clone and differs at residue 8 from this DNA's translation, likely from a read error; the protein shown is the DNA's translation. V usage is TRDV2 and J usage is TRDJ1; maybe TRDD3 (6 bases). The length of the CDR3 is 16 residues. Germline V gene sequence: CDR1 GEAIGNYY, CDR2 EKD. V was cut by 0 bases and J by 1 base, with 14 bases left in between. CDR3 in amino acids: CACDTVGGTSTDKLIF. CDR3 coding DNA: TGTGCCTGTGACACCGTGGGGGGTACCAGCACCGATAAACTCATCTTT.

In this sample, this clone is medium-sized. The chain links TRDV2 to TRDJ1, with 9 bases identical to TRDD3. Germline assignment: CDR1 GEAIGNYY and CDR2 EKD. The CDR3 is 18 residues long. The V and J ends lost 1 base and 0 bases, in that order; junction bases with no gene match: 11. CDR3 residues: CACDTMTGGRSYTDKLIF. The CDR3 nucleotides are TGTGCCTGTGACACTATGACTGGGGGACGCTCGTACACCGATAAACTCATCTTT.

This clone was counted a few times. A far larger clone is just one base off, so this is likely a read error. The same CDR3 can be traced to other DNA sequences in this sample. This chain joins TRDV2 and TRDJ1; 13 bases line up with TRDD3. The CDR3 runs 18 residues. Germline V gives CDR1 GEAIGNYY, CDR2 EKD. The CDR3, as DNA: TGCGCCTGTGACACTCTTACTGGGGGATACGCCGGTAACGGGAAACTCATCTTT. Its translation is CACDTLTGGYAGNGKLIF.

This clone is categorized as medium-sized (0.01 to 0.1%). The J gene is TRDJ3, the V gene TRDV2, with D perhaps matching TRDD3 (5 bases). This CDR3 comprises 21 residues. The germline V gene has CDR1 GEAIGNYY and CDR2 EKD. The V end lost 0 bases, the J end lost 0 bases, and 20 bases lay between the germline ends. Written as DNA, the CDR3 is TGTGCCTGTGACACCGCGGCCCACGGGGGCAGAAGCTCCTGGGACACCCGACAGATGTTTTTC. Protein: CACDTAAHGGRSSWDTRQMFF.